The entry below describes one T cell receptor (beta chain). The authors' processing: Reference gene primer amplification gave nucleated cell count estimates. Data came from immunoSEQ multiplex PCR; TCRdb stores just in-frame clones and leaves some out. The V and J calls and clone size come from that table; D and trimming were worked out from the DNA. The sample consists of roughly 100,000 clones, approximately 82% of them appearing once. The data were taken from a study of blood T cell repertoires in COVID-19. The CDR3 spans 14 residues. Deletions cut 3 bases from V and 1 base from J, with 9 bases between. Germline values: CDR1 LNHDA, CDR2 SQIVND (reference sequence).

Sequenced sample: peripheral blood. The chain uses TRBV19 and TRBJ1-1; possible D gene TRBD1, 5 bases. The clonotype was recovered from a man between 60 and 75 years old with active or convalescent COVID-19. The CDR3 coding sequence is TGTGCCAGTAGTATCTACCAGGGGAACACTGAAGCTTTCTTT. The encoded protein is CASSIYQGNTEAFF.